This T cell receptor (beta chain) was found in a study of neoadjuvant nivolumab and ipilimumab in lung cancer. Sequenced by immunoSEQ multiplex PCR; TCRdb stores in-frame clones only, minus some. The sample holds 30,000 to 45,000 clones, approximately 92% seen once. Study outcomes and limitations: TCR richness and clonality were higher in tumors than adjacent uninvolved lung. TCR receptors were sequenced in few samples. Only two of four nivolumab-treated tumors gained richness and clonality by surgery.

Of note for this clone: Its antigen is as yet unknown.

Trimming cost V 3 bases and J 4 bases, with 1 base left between them. The V gene's germline CDR1 is SEHNR and CDR2 FQNEAQ (reference sequence). This CDR3 contains 11 residues. The clonotype comes from an adult with non-small cell lung cancer. This chain connects TRBV7-9 to TRBJ1-5; D not resolved. The source material was peripheral blood, sampled before neoadjuvant nivolumab, alone or with ipilimumab. The CDR3 sequence: CASSFNQPQHF. The CDR3 region has the DNA TGTGCCAGCAGCTTTAATCAGCCCCAGCATTTT. The whole variable domain, remainder taken from reference TRBV7-9 and TRBJ1-5, is DTGVSQNPRHKITKRGQNVTFRCDPISEHNRLYWYRQTLGQGPEFLTYFQNEAQLEKSRLLSDRFSAERPKGSFSTLEIQRTEQGDSAMYLCASSFNQPQHFGDGTRLSIL.